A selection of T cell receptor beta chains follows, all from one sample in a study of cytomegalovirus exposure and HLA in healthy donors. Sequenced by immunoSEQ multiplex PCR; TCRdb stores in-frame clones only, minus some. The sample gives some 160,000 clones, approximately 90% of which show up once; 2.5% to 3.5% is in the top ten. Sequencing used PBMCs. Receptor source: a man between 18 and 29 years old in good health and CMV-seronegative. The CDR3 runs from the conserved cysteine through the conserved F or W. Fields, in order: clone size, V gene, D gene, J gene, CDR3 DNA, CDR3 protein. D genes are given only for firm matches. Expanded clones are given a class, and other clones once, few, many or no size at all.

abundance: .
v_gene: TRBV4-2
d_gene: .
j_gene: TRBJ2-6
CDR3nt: TGTGCCAACAGCCAAGATCATCAGCAGGGGAAGGCTGGGGCCAACGTCCTGACTTTC
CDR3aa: CANSQDHQQGKAGANVLTF

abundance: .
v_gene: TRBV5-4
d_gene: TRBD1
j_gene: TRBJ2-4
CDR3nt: TGTGCCAGCAGCCCGGGACAGGGATTGAACATTCAGTACTTC
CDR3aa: CASSPGQGLNIQYF

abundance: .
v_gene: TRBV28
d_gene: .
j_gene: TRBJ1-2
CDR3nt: TGTGCCAGCACCCAATTCCAGGGGAATGGCTACACCTTC
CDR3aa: CASTQFQGNGYTF

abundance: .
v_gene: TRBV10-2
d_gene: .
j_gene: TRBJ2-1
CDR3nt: TGCGCCAGCAGTGTCTTTACTAGCAGACTTGAGCAGTTCTTC
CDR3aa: CASSVFTSRLEQFF

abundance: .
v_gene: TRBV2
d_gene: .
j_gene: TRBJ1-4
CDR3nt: TGTGCCAGCAGTGACTCGGGAGGAGAAAAACTGTTTTTT
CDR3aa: CASSDSGGEKLFF

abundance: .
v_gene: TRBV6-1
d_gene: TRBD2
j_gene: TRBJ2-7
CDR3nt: TGTGCCAGCAGTAAGGGGTCTAGCGGATCCTACGAGCAGTACTTC
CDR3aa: CASSKGSSGSYEQYF

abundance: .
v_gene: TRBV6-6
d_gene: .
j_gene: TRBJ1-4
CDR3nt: TGTGCCAGCAGTTATCCCCCGCCGCGGGGTGAAAAACTGTTTTTT
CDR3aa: CASSYPPPRGEKLFF

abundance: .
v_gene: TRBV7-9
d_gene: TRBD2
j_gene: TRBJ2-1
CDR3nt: TGTGCCATCCTAGCGGCTCCGAGCAATGAGCAGTTCTTC
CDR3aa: CAILAAPSNEQFF

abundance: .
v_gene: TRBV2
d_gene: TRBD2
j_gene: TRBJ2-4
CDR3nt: TGTGCCAGCAGTCGCGGGGGAGAACAAAACATTCAGTACTTC
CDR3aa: CASSRGGEQNIQYF

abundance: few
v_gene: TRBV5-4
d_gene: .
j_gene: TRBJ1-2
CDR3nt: TGTGCCAGCAGCGCAGGGGACCGTAACTATGGCTACACCTTC
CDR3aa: CASSAGDRNYGYTF

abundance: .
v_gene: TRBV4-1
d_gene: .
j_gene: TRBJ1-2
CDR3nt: TGCGCCAGCAGCCAAGACCCACGAGGGGGTAGTGACTATGGCTACACCTTC
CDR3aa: CASSQDPRGGSDYGYTF

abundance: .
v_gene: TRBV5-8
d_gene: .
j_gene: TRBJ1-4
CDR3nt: TGTGCCAGCAGCTCCGAAGATGACAGAACAACTAATGAAAAACTGTTTTTT
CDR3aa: CASSSEDDRTTNEKLFF

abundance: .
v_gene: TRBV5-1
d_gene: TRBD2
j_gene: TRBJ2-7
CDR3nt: TGCGCCAGCAGCGATTGGACTAGCGGGAGTTTAGAGCAGTACTTC
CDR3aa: CASSDWTSGSLEQYF

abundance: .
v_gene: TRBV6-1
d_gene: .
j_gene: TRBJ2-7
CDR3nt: TGTGCCAGCAGTGAAGCGGCCCCCTTCCCCCGTTTC
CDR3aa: CASSEAAPFPRF

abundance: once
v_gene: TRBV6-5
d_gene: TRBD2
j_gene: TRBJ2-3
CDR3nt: TGTGCCAGCAGCCGGGGGGGAGCAGATACGCAGTATTTT
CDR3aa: CASSRGGADTQYF

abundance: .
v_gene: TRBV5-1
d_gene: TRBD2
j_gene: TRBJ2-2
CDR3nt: TGCGCCAGCAGCAGGACTAGCGGGGCCGGGGAGCTGTTTTTT
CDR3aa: CASSRTSGAGELFF

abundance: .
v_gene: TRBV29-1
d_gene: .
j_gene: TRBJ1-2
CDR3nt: TGCAGCGTTGGTCGGGAAACCTATGGCTACACCTTC
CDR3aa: CSVGRETYGYTF

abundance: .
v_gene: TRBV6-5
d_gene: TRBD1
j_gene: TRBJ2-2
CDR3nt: TGTGCCAGCAGTGGGACAGGGGCGAACACCGGGGAGCTGTTTTTT
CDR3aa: CASSGTGANTGELFF

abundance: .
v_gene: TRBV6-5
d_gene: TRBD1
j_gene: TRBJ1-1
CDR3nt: TGTGCCAGCAGCATGGGACAGGGGAACACTGAAGCTTTCTTT
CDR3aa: CASSMGQGNTEAFF

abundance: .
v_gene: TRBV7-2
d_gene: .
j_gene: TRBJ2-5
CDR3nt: TGTGCCAGCAGTTACAAAGAGACCCAGTACTTC
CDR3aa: CASSYKETQYF

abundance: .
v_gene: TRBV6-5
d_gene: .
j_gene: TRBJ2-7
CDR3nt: TGTGCCAGCAGCCCCTCTTTAAGGGGTCTCCACGAGCAGTACTTC
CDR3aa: CASSPSLRGLHEQYF

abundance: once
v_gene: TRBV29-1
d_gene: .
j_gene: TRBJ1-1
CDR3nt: TGCAGCGTTCGTACCCAGGTCAGGATGGCTGAAGCTTTCTTT
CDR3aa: CSVRTQVRMAEAFF

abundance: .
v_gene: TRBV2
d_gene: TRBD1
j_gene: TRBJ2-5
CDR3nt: TGTGCCAGCAGTGAAAGCAGGGGGCGGAGAGAGACCCAGTACTTC
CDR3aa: CASSESRGRRETQYF

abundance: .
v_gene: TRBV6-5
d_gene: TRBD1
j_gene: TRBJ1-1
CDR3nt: TGTGCCAGCAGGCCGGGGGACAGGGTGTACACTGAAGCTTTCTTT
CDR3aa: CASRPGDRVYTEAFF

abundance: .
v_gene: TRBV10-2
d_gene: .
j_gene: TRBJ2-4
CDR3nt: TGCGCCAGCGCGGGAGAAGGGGGAAACATTCAGTACTTC
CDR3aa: CASAGEGGNIQYF

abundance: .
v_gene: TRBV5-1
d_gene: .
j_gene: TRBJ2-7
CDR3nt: TGCGCCAGCAGCTTGGTTTCGGGGTGGGAGTACGAGCAGTACTTC
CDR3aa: CASSLVSGWEYEQYF

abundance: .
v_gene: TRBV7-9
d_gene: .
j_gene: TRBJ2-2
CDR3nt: TGTGCCAGCAGCTTAATGAGTCAGGGCCGGGAGCTGTTTTTT
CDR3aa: CASSLMSQGRELFF

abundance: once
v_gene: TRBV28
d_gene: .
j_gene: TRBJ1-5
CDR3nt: TGTGCCAGCAGTGTAACGACAGTGGTGGATCAGCCCCAGCATTTT
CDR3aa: CASSVTTVVDQPQHF

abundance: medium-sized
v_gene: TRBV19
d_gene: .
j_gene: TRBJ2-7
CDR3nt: TGTGCCAGTAGTATCTTTCTTCACAGCGGCGAGCAGTACTTC
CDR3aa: CASSIFLHSGEQYF

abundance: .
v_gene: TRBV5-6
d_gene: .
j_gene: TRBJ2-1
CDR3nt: TGTGCCAGCAAGCTGCAGGGTCCCAATTACAATGAGCAGTTCTTC
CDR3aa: CASKLQGPNYNEQFF

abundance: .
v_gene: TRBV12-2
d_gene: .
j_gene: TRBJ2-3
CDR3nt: TGTGCAAGTCGCTTAGAGGTCCCTCGCCTAGCGGCTAGCACAGATACGCAGTATTTT
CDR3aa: CASRLEVPRLAASTDTQYF

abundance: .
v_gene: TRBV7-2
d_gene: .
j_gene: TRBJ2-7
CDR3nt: TGTGCCAGCACCCAGGAGACTATAAAGCACGAGCAGTACTTC
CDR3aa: CASTQETIKHEQYF

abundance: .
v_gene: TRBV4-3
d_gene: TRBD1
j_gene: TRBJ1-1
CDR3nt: TGCGCCAGCAGCCAAGGAAGGGGGCGGGTCACTGAAGCTTTCTTT
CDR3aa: CASSQGRGRVTEAFF

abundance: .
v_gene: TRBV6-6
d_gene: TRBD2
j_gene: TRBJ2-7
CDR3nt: TGTGCCAGCAACGGACTAGCGGGAGCCCTCGAGCAGTACTTC
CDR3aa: CASNGLAGALEQYF

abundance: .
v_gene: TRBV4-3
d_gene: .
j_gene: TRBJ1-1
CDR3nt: TGCGCCAGCAGCCAAGACAAAAAATCGAACACTGAAGCTTTCTTT
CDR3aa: CASSQDKKSNTEAFF

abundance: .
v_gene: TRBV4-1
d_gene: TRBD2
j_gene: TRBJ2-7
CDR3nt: TGCGCCAGCAGCCAGAAGCTCAGTAGCGGGGCTATCTCCTACGAGCAGTACTTC
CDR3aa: CASSQKLSSGAISYEQYF

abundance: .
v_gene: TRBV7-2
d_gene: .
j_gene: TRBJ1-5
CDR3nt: TGTGCCAGCAGGCGGGCAGGGGCGATCAATCAGCCCCAGCATTTT
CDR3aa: CASRRAGAINQPQHF

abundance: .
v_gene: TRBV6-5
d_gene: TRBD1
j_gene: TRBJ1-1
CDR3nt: TGTGCCAGCAGTTACTACAGGGGGCGAGGGACTGAAGCTTTCTTT
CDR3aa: CASSYYRGRGTEAFF

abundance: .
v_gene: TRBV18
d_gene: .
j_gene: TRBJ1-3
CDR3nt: TGTGCCAGCTTAAAGGACACCGACTCTGGAAACACCATATATTTT
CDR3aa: CASLKDTDSGNTIYF

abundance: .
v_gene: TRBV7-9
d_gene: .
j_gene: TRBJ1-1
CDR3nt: TGTGCCAGCAGCCCGGCCGGGGTAGCTGAAGCTTTCTTT
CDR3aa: CASSPAGVAEAFF

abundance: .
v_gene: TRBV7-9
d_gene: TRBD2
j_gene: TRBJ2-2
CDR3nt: TGTGCCAGCAGCTTAGGAACTAGCGGGGGGCCCACCGGGGAGCTGTTTTTT
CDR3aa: CASSLGTSGGPTGELFF

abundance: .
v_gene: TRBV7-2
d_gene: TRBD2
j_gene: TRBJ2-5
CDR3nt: TGTGCCAGCAGCTTAAGAGCGGGGGGGTCAAGGGAGACCCAGTACTTC
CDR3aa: CASSLRAGGSRETQYF

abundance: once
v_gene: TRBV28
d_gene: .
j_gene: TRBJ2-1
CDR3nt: TGTGCCAGCACCCCCGACAATGGGTTTTACAATGAGCAGTTCTTC
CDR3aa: CASTPDNGFYNEQFF

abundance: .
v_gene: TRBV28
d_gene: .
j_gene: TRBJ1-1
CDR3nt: TGTGCCAGCAGCGTGGTAGGAGCTGAAGCTTTCTTT
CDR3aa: CASSVVGAEAFF

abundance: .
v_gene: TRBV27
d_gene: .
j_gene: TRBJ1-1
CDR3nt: TGTGCCAGCAGATTCGTTAAGAACACTGAAGCTTTCTTT
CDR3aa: CASRFVKNTEAFF

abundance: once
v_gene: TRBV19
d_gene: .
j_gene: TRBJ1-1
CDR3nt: TGTGCCAGTAGTATAGCGACTTTGAACACTGAAGCTTTCTTT
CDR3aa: CASSIATLNTEAFF

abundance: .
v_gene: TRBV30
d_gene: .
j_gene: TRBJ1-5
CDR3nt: TGTGCCTGGAGTAGGAGACAGTATAGCAATCAGCCCCAGCATTTT
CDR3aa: CAWSRRQYSNQPQHF

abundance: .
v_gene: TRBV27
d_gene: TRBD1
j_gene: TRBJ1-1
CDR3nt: TGTGCCAGCAGTTTGACAGGGTCTATGAACACTGAAGCTTTCTTT
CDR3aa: CASSLTGSMNTEAFF

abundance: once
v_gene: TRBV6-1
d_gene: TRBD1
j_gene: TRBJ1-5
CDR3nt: TGTGCCAGCGCGGACAGGGCCGGTACCAATCAGCCCCAGCATTTT
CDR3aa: CASADRAGTNQPQHF

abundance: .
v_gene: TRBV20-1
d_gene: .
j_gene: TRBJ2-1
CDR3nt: TGCAGCCTACTAGTTTACAATGAGCAGTTCTTC
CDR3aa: CSLLVYNEQFF